This entry features one T cell receptor (beta chain) sequence. The sample is drawn from a study of blood T cell repertoires in COVID-19. Cohort allocation depended upon clinical history that participants reported. Under the authors' procedure: Estimated nucleated cell counts came from reference gene primer amplification. Assay: immunoSEQ multiplex PCR; the TCRdb copy retains only in-frame clones and omits some. V and J calls and clone size are copied from that table; D and trimming were computed from the DNA. Among hundreds of thousands of clones listed, around 87% were seen once. The TCR originated in a woman aged 18 to 35 with acute COVID-19. Sequencing was carried out using PBMCs or T cells enriched from blood (not recorded which).

The CDR3 coding sequence is TGCAGCTCTGGGGGGGTCGATGGCTACACCTTC. Protein sequence: CSSGGVDGYTF. The chain recombines TRBV29-1 with TRBJ1-2; D is perhaps TRBD1 (5 bases). The CDR3 has 11 residues. Germline CDR1 and CDR2: SQVTM and ANQGSEA. V shed 8 bases and J shed 6 bases, with 13 bases lying between them.